A single sample gave rise to the 20 T cell receptor beta chains below, sequenced in a study of T cells in localized non-small cell lung cancer. The data were produced by immunoSEQ multiplex PCR, yet TCRdb's version contains in-frame clones alone and is incomplete. The table has around 92,000 clones, roughly 88% seen once. This specimen consisted of PBMCs, obtained before any cancer treatment. These TCRs come from a woman between 40 and 69 years old with stage II squamous cell lung carcinoma.

This rearrangement joins TRBV7-8 to TRBJ1-3; perhaps TRBD1 as D (5 bases). CDR1 and CDR2 (germline): SGHVS, FQNEAQ. Trimming removed 5 bases from V and 0 bases from J, with 14 bases in between. The CDR3 is 16 residues long. CDR3 sequence: CASSLDSPSSGNTIYF. Here the CDR3 DNA reads TGTGCCAGCAGCCTAGACAGCCCGAGCTCTGGAAACACCATATATTTT.

The sample holds one count of this clone. The chain couples TRBV7-8 to TRBJ1-1; 10 positions match TRBD1. The CDR3 totals 15 residues. Trimming at V came to 4 bases and at J to 1 base, leaving 3 bases not matched to a gene. Germline V gives CDR1 SGHVS, CDR2 FQNEAQ. CDR3 DNA sequence: TGTGCCAGCAGCTCAAGACAGGGGGCGAACACTGAAGCTTTCTTT. It encodes CASSSRQGANTEAFF.

In regard to this clone: The conserved phenylalanine or tryptophan normally closing the CDR3 is absent here, so this likely arose from a read error. The DNA is omitted, as the CDR3 cannot be located on it reliably, and the CDR3 follows TCRdb's listing. This sequence joins TRBV18 and TRBJ1-5. The CDR3 is 12 amino acids long, termini counted. From germline, CDR1 is KGHSH and CDR2 LQKENI. CDR3 protein: CASSPVTPPGLY.

The gene calls are TRBV6-6 and TRBJ2-2, with TRBD1 matching over 7 bases. The CDR3 sequence is 15 residues long. The V segment lost 5 bases and the J segment 2 bases; nucleotides outside the gene matches: 5. Germline V gene sequence: CDR1 MNHNY, CDR2 SVGAGI (reference sequence). CDR3: CASSLQGRNTGELFF. CDR3 coding DNA: TGTGCCAGCAGTCTACAGGGGCGAAACACCGGGGAGCTGTTTTTT.

V usage is TRBV10-3 and J usage is TRBJ1-5, with D uncertain. Germline assignment: CDR1 ENHRY and CDR2 SYGVKD. The CDR3 extends over 16 amino acids. Trimming shortened V by 8 bases and J by 2 bases, and 19 bases separated the two germline ends. DNA of the CDR3: TGTGCCATCTCCCGGGCTCTCACCGGTGGCAATCAGCCCCAGCATTTT. This encodes CAISRALTGGNQPQHF.

CDR3 coding DNA: TGTGCCAGCAGGGTAGTAGGGGCGGGGAACACCGGGGAGCTGTTTTTT. Protein sequence: CASRVVGAGNTGELFF. The rearrangement joins TRBV27 to TRBJ2-2; D possibly uses TRBD1 or TRBD2 (5 bases each). CDR1 and CDR2 from the germline V gene are MNHEY and SMNVEV (reference sequence). Trimming took 6 bases from V and 1 from J, leaving 15 bases between them. The CDR3 is 16 residues long.

V usage is TRBV6-1 and J usage is TRBJ2-3, with unresolved D. Trimming cost V 4 bases and J 4 bases, with 12 bases left between them. This CDR3 is built from 14 residues. Germline-derived CDR1 and CDR2 are MNHNS and SASEGT. CDR3 amino acids: CASSVLPTADTQYF. As DNA, the CDR3 is TGTGCCAGCAGTGTATTACCGACCGCAGATACGCAGTATTTT.

The J gene is TRBJ1-2, the V gene TRBV29-1; no clear D gene. Germline values: CDR1 SQVTM, CDR2 ANQGSEA. There are 13 residues in the CDR3. V was trimmed by 5 bases and J by 2 bases, leaving 12 bases between them. CDR3 nucleotides: TGCAGCGTTAGAGGAGTACTCAACTATGGCTACACCTTC. As protein: CSVRGVLNYGYTF. The full variable domain, its missing parts supplied by reference TRBV29-1 and TRBJ1-2, is SAVISQKPSRDICQRGTSLTIQCQVDSQVTMMFWYRQQPGQSLTLIATANQGSEATYESGFVIDKFPISRPNLTFSTLTVSNMSPEDSSIYLCSVRGVLNYGYTFGSGTRLTVV.

The chain carries TRBV2 and TRBJ1-2; 7 bases are shared with TRBD1. There are 15 residues in the CDR3. Germline values: CDR1 SNHLY, CDR2 FYNNEI. Trimming cost V 10 bases and J 8 bases; bases outside gene matches: 19. This CDR3 reads CAKIRQGGGGYGYTF. The CDR3 nucleotides read TGTGCCAAAATACGGCAGGGGGGAGGTGGATACGGCTACACCTTC.

The chain couples TRBV9 to TRBJ1-3, with D perhaps matching TRBD1 (6 bases). The germline V and J ends were trimmed by 5 bases and 0 bases, with 12 bases remaining between them. This CDR3 is 15 amino acids long. Germline values: CDR1 SGDLS, CDR2 YYNGEE. The CDR3 reads CASSRTVPSGNTIYF. In DNA form, the CDR3 reads TGTGCCAGCAGTCGGACAGTACCCTCTGGAAACACCATATATTTT.

The chain combines TRBV5-4 with TRBJ2-3; a possible D gene is TRBD2 (6 bases). Deletions cut 4 bases from V and 3 bases from J, with 12 bases between. This CDR3 contains 14 residues. Germline V lookup: CDR1 SGHNT, CDR2 YYREEE (reference sequence). CDR3: CASSPRLGTDTQYF. For the CDR3, the DNA is TGTGCCAGCAGCCCCCGACTAGGAACAGATACGCAGTATTTT.

This CDR3 reads CASSRTVNTEAFF. The CDR3 DNA sequence: TGTGCCAGCTCGCGGACAGTTAACACTGAAGCTTTCTTT. The V call is TRBV18, the J call TRBJ1-1; D is perhaps TRBD1 (6 bases). CDR3 length: 13 residues. Germline CDR1 and CDR2: KGHSH and LQKENI. The V end was cut by 6 bases, the J end by 2 bases, with 10 bases between.

The chain carries TRBV28 and TRBJ2-7, with 9 positions matching TRBD2. The CDR3 consists of 15 residues. V was pared by 2 bases and J by 4 bases, with 6 bases of the junction left unmatched. Per germline, CDR1 MDHEN and CDR2 SYDVKM. CDR3 nucleotide sequence: TGTGCCAGCAGTTTACCGGCGGGAGGGCCTTACGAGCAGTACTTC. It specifies CASSLPAGGPYEQYF. The variable domain in full, completed from reference TRBV28 and TRBJ2-7, reads DVKVTQSSRYLVKRTGEKVFLECVQDMDHENMFWYRQDPGLGLRLIYFSYDVKMKEKGDIPEGYSVSREKKERFSLILESASTNQTSMYLCASSLPAGGPYEQYFGPGTRLTVT.

J is TRBJ2-2 and V is TRBV6-1; 7 nucleotides line up with TRBD1. The junction had 3 bases not matched to a gene; V was cut back by 2 bases and J by 6 bases. Germline CDR1 is MNHNS and CDR2 is SASEGT. CDR3 length: 14 amino acids. The CDR3 bases are TGTGCCAGCAGTGAAAGACAGGGACCCGGGGAGCTGTTTTTT. Translated: CASSERQGPGELFF.

The chain employs TRBV2 and TRBJ2-3, with 8 bases identical to TRBD2. Germline-derived CDR1 and CDR2 are SNHLY and FYNNEI. The CDR3 has 14 residues. The J segment lost 6 bases and the V segment lost 6 bases, leaving 8 bases of the junction unmatched. This CDR3 reads CASSLRGGKDTQYF. Here the CDR3 DNA reads TGTGCCAGCAGCCTCCGCGGGGGGAAGGATACGCAGTATTTT.

This clone was recorded only once. The V call is TRBV7-8, the J call TRBJ2-7; D is ambiguous. Trimming left V 0 bases short and J 2 bases short, with 8 bases between. Germline CDR1 and CDR2: SGHVS and FQNEAQ. This CDR3 region has 14 residues. CDR3 region: CASSLALSTYEQYF. In nucleotides, the CDR3 is TGTGCCAGCAGCTTAGCACTATCAACCTACGAGCAGTACTTC.

This CDR3 reads CASSPRGRGPNEKLFF. CDR3 DNA: TGTGCCAGCAGCCCCAGGGGCCGAGGTCCTAATGAAAAACTGTTTTTT. The chain employs TRBV7-2 and TRBJ1-4, with a possible D match to TRBD1 (6 bases). Germline CDR1 is SGHTA and CDR2 is FQGNSA. The CDR3 runs 16 residues. V lost 5 bases and J lost 3, with 16 bases in between.

J is TRBJ2-2 and V is TRBV29-1; perhaps TRBD2 as D (6 bases). The CDR3 has 13 amino acids. Germline V lookup: CDR1 SQVTM, CDR2 ANQGSEA. The ends were cut back, 4 bases at V and 6 bases at J, with 12 bases in the middle. This CDR3 is CSVVTWGAGELFF. The CDR3 region has the DNA TGCAGCGTTGTTACGTGGGGGGCCGGGGAGCTGTTTTTT.

V and J are TRBV28 and TRBJ1-2, with TRBD1 identical over 8 bases. The length of the CDR3 is 14 residues. The ends lost 4 bases at V and 4 bases at J; junction bases unmatched: 5. Germline loops: CDR1 MDHEN, CDR2 SYDVKM. The CDR3, as DNA: TGTGCCAGCAGTTCCGGACAGGGAGGCTATGGCTACACCTTC. The encoded protein is CASSSGQGGYGYTF.

The chain has TRBV19 and TRBJ1-2; no clear D. The V end lost 5 bases, the J end lost 5 bases, and 21 bases lay between the germline ends. Per the germline V gene, CDR1 is LNHDA and CDR2 is SQIVND (reference sequence). The CDR3 runs to 16 residues. The CDR3 here is CASSGWSASYVYGYTF. The CDR3 DNA is TGTGCCAGTAGTGGGTGGTCCGCCAGCTATGTTTATGGCTACACCTTC.